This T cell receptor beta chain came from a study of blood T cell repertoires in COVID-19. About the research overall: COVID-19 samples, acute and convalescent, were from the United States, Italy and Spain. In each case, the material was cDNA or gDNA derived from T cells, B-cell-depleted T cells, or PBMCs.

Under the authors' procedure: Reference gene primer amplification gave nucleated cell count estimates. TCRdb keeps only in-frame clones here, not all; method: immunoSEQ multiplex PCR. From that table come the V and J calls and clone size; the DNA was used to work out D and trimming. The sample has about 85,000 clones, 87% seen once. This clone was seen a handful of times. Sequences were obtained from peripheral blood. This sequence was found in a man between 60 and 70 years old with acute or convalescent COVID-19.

The chain's CDR3 is CASSLYGGTTYEQYF. In DNA form, the CDR3 reads TGCGCCAGCAGCTTATATGGCGGCACCACCTACGAGCAGTACTTC. V gene TRBV5-1 combines with J gene TRBJ2-7; D gene unclear. V lost 2 bases to trimming and J lost 2 bases, with 14 bases between them. CDR3 length: 15 amino acids. CDR1 and CDR2 from the germline V gene are SGHRS and YFSETQ. Full variable domain (outside the CDR3, taken from reference TRBV5-1 and TRBJ2-7): KAGVTQTPRYLIKTRGQQVTLSCSPISGHRSVSWYQQTPGQGLQFLFEYFSETQRNKGNFPGRFSGRQFSNSRSEMNVSTLELGDSALYLCASSLYGGTTYEQYFGPGTRLTVT.